The entry below gives a single TCR beta chain sequence along with its context. Researchers ran the PCR with 60 Vbeta and 13 Jbeta primers. Measured with immunoSEQ multiplex PCR; TCRdb has only the in-frame clones, and not every one. The table has some 130,000 clones, about 9.1% seen once. The sample is drawn from a study of cytomegalovirus exposure and HLA in healthy donors. CDR1 and CDR2 (germline): SNHLY, FYNNEI. Trimming took off 5 bases at V and 6 bases at J, with 14 bases between the two ends. The CDR3 is 14 amino acids. Sequences were obtained from PBMCs. This clonotype was obtained from a woman aged 35 to 49 in good health and CMV-seropositive. The chain carries TRBV2 and TRBJ1-5; a possible D gene is TRBD1 (6 bases). CDR3 DNA: TGTGCCAGCAGTCAACAGGGAACCTTTCAGCCCCAGCATTTT. It encodes CASSQQGTFQPQHF.